The clone carrying this TCR beta chain is a singleton in its sample. The data originate from a study of technical replicates of blood from several donors. Germline loops: CDR1 MDHEN, CDR2 SYDVKM. The J segment lost 1 base and the V segment lost 6 bases, leaving 6 bases of the junction unmatched. The CDR3 is 15 amino acids. Profiling relied on immunoSEQ multiplex PCR, and the TCRdb table lists in-frame clones only, not all of them. Among about 68,000 clones, approximately 97% were seen once, and the ten largest hold roughly 0.25%. This sequence joins TRBV28 and TRBJ1-2; 9 nucleotides match TRBD1. This TCR came from a human donor in good health. The sample consisted of T cells isolated from PBMCs. The CDR3 nucleotides read TGTGCCAGCAGACTACAGGGGGCATATAACTATGGCTACACCTTC. This codes for CASRLQGAYNYGYTF.